Listed below are T cell receptor beta chains from one sample, sequenced in a study of immune heterogeneity within non-small cell lung tumors. TCRdb re-called the multiplex PCR reads with MiXCR, one entry per CDR3 protein. Of more than 9,500 distinct CDR3 sequences listed, about 20% are singletons. Sample: lung tumor tissue. Receptors originate from a man in his 60s with non-small cell lung cancer. The CDR3 runs from the conserved cysteine through the conserved F or W. Each record gives: clone size, J gene, V gene, D gene, CDR3 length, CDR3 DNA, CDR3 protein. The D gene is left open where the match is weak. Size is stated for part of the rows, as once, few or many counts, or as a class when the clone is expanded.

clone_size: few
j_call: TRBJ2-6
v_call: TRBV19
d_call: -
cdr3_length: 19
cdr3_nt: TGTGCCACCCGGATGAAGGTCGGGCAGGTGGACTCTGGGGCCAACGTCCGGACTTTC
cdr3_aa: CATRMKVGQVDSGANVRTF

clone_size: few
j_call: TRBJ2-3
v_call: TRBV20-1
d_call: -
cdr3_length: 13
cdr3_nt: TGCAGTGCTAGTACACCCGGCACAGATACGCAGTATTTT
cdr3_aa: CSASTPGTDTQYF

clone_size: medium-sized
j_call: TRBJ2-7
v_call: TRBV20-1
d_call: TRBD2
cdr3_length: 16
cdr3_nt: TGCAGTGCAGGGAAACTCACTAGCGGGAGTCGGGACGAGCAGTACTTC
cdr3_aa: CSAGKLTSGSRDEQYF

clone_size: -
j_call: TRBJ2-7
v_call: TRBV18
d_call: -
cdr3_length: 16
cdr3_nt: TGTGCCAGCTCACCACCGGTCCACCAGAGCTCCTACGAGCAGTACTTC
cdr3_aa: CASSPPVHQSSYEQYF

clone_size: -
j_call: TRBJ2-1
v_call: TRBV20-1
d_call: TRBD2
cdr3_length: 12
cdr3_nt: TGCAGTGCTTTGCGGGAGCTGGGTGAGCAGTTCTTC
cdr3_aa: CSALRELGEQFF

clone_size: few
j_call: TRBJ1-1
v_call: TRBV7-9
d_call: -
cdr3_length: 15
cdr3_nt: TGTGCCAGCACCCTGAGCGGGTTTCAGCTCCTTGAAGCTTTCTTT
cdr3_aa: CASTLSGFQLLEAFF

clone_size: many
j_call: TRBJ2-3
v_call: TRBV6-6
d_call: TRBD2
cdr3_length: 15
cdr3_nt: TGTGCCAGCAGTTACTCAGGCGGGAGGGCAGATACGCAGTATTTT
cdr3_aa: CASSYSGGRADTQYF

clone_size: -
j_call: TRBJ2-1
v_call: TRBV28
d_call: TRBD2
cdr3_length: 17
cdr3_nt: TGTCCCAGCAGCCCACCCCCGACTAGCGGGAGGTCCGATGAGCAGTTCTTC
cdr3_aa: CPSSPPPTSGRSDEQFF

clone_size: medium-sized
j_call: TRBJ2-5
v_call: TRBV20-1
d_call: -
cdr3_length: 16
cdr3_nt: TGCAGTGCTAGAGAAAGCGGCGGAGCGCTCCAAGAGACCCAGTACTTC
cdr3_aa: CSARESGGALQETQYF

clone_size: medium-sized
j_call: TRBJ1-2
v_call: TRBV6-1
d_call: TRBD1
cdr3_length: 13
cdr3_nt: TGTGCCAGCAGGTCGACAGGGGGCCGTGGCTACACCTTC
cdr3_aa: CASRSTGGRGYTF

clone_size: -
j_call: TRBJ2-1
v_call: TRBV27
d_call: TRBD2
cdr3_length: 15
cdr3_nt: TGTGCCAGCAGTCCGGGGGGGGGGGTGAACAATGAGCAGTTCTTC
cdr3_aa: CASSPGGGVNNEQFF

clone_size: many
j_call: TRBJ2-5
v_call: TRBV24-1
d_call: -
cdr3_length: 12
cdr3_nt: TGTGCCACCGCGGACTTGATGGAGACCCAGTACTTC
cdr3_aa: CATADLMETQYF

clone_size: -
j_call: TRBJ2-5
v_call: TRBV19
d_call: -
cdr3_length: 15
cdr3_nt: TGTGCCAGTAGCCGATCCACAGGGTGGGGAGAGACCCAGTACTTC
cdr3_aa: CASSRSTGWGETQYF

clone_size: medium-sized
j_call: TRBJ1-1
v_call: TRBV6-1
d_call: -
cdr3_length: 15
cdr3_nt: TGTGCCAGCAGTGTAAAACAGTTAATGAACACTGAAGCTTTCTTT
cdr3_aa: CASSVKQLMNTEAFF

clone_size: medium-sized
j_call: TRBJ2-7
v_call: TRBV2
d_call: -
cdr3_length: 13
cdr3_nt: TGTGCCAGCAGGGCAGGGGCCACCTACGAGCAGTACTTC
cdr3_aa: CASRAGATYEQYF

clone_size: -
j_call: TRBJ2-7
v_call: TRBV11-2
d_call: -
cdr3_length: 15
cdr3_nt: TGTGCCAGCAGCTTCGGAGCGGGTGGGAACTACGAGCAGTACTTC
cdr3_aa: CASSFGAGGNYEQYF

clone_size: medium-sized
j_call: TRBJ1-5
v_call: TRBV6-1
d_call: -
cdr3_length: 14
cdr3_nt: TGTGCCAGCAGTTCCATGCCGGGACTTCAGCCCCAGCATTTT
cdr3_aa: CASSSMPGLQPQHF

clone_size: many
j_call: TRBJ1-1
v_call: TRBV9
d_call: -
cdr3_length: 13
cdr3_nt: TGTGCCAGCAGCTCCGCGGGGGATGGTGAAGCTTTCTTT
cdr3_aa: CASSSAGDGEAFF

clone_size: few
j_call: TRBJ2-2
v_call: TRBV10-3
d_call: -
cdr3_length: 12
cdr3_nt: TGTGCCATATTAACCGGCACCGGGGAGCTGTTTTTT
cdr3_aa: CAILTGTGELFF

clone_size: few
j_call: TRBJ2-5
v_call: TRBV10-1
d_call: TRBD2
cdr3_length: 12
cdr3_nt: TGCGCCGGGGGGACTATCCAAGAGACCCAGTACTTC
cdr3_aa: CAGGTIQETQYF

clone_size: once
j_call: TRBJ1-1
v_call: TRBV18
d_call: TRBD1
cdr3_length: 16
cdr3_nt: TGTGCCAGCTCGACCCGATTGGACAGGGGGCGGGCTGAAGCTTTCTTT
cdr3_aa: CASSTRLDRGRAEAFF

clone_size: medium-sized
j_call: TRBJ2-7
v_call: TRBV6-1
d_call: -
cdr3_length: 13
cdr3_nt: TGTGCCAGCAGTTACAGGAGTACCTACGAGCAGTACTTC
cdr3_aa: CASSYRSTYEQYF

clone_size: -
j_call: TRBJ1-1
v_call: TRBV14
d_call: -
cdr3_length: 16
cdr3_nt: TGTGCCAGCAGCCAAGCCGGAGGCGGATCGAACACTGGACCTTTCTTT
cdr3_aa: CASSQAGGGSNTGPFF

clone_size: -
j_call: TRBJ2-3
v_call: TRBV27
d_call: TRBD2
cdr3_length: 17
cdr3_nt: TGTGCCAGCAGCCCGGCGCCGGGACTAGCGGGCTTAGATACGCAGTATTTT
cdr3_aa: CASSPAPGLAGLDTQYF

clone_size: -
j_call: TRBJ2-7
v_call: TRBV3-1
d_call: -
cdr3_length: 14
cdr3_nt: TGTGCCAGCAGCCGGAAAGGGGGGGGCTACGAGCAGTACTTC
cdr3_aa: CASSRKGGGYEQYF

clone_size: few
j_call: TRBJ2-1
v_call: TRBV20-1
d_call: TRBD2
cdr3_length: 19
cdr3_nt: TGCAGTGCTAGAGATTTATATAGCGGGAGGGCCAGCTCCTACAATGAGCATTTCTTC
cdr3_aa: CSARDLYSGRASSYNEHFF

clone_size: few
j_call: TRBJ1-2
v_call: TRBV2
d_call: TRBD1
cdr3_length: 17
cdr3_nt: TGTGCCAGCAGTATCCCGGGACAGGAATTAGCGAACTATGGCTACACCTTC
cdr3_aa: CASSIPGQELANYGYTF

clone_size: medium-sized
j_call: TRBJ1-1
v_call: TRBV12-3/TRBV12-4
d_call: -
cdr3_length: 12
cdr3_nt: TGTGCCAGCAGGTTGGTGGGGTCCGAAGCTTTCTTT
cdr3_aa: CASRLVGSEAFF

clone_size: few
j_call: TRBJ1-1
v_call: TRBV5-1
d_call: -
cdr3_length: 15
cdr3_nt: TGCGCCAGCAGCCCGGACAGCTCCTTGAACACTGAAGCTTTCTTT
cdr3_aa: CASSPDSSLNTEAFF

clone_size: few
j_call: TRBJ1-2
v_call: TRBV2
d_call: -
cdr3_length: 11
cdr3_nt: TGTGCCAGCAGCCCGCCCTTAGGCTACACCTTC
cdr3_aa: CASSPPLGYTF

clone_size: -
j_call: TRBJ2-2
v_call: TRBV9
d_call: -
cdr3_length: 15
cdr3_nt: TGTGCCAGCAGCGTAGTACCGGGGGAAGCCGGGGAGCTGTTTTTT
cdr3_aa: CASSVVPGEAGELFF

clone_size: medium-sized
j_call: TRBJ1-2
v_call: TRBV7-9
d_call: TRBD1
cdr3_length: 14
cdr3_nt: TGTGCCAGCAGCCCCAGGGGGGATAACTATGGCTACACCTTC
cdr3_aa: CASSPRGDNYGYTF

clone_size: -
j_call: TRBJ2-1
v_call: TRBV12-3/TRBV12-4
d_call: TRBD2
cdr3_length: 15
cdr3_nt: TGTGCCAGCATCCCAACCGGGACTAGCTACAATGAGCAGTTCTTC
cdr3_aa: CASIPTGTSYNEQFF

clone_size: -
j_call: TRBJ2-7
v_call: TRBV11-2
d_call: TRBD2
cdr3_length: 18
cdr3_nt: TGTGCCAGCAGCTACCGTAGCGGGAGGGCCTCGTGGTCCTACGAGCAGTACTTC
cdr3_aa: CASSYRSGRASWSYEQYF

clone_size: -
j_call: TRBJ2-1
v_call: TRBV6-1
d_call: -
cdr3_length: 13
cdr3_nt: TGTGCCAGCAACCTACTAGAGTACAATGAGCAGTTCTTC
cdr3_aa: CASNLLEYNEQFF

clone_size: -
j_call: TRBJ1-1
v_call: TRBV29-1
d_call: TRBD1
cdr3_length: 12
cdr3_nt: TGTAGCGTTGAAGACCTGACAGGGGAAGCTTTCTTT
cdr3_aa: CSVEDLTGEAFF

clone_size: -
j_call: TRBJ1-5
v_call: TRBV7-8
d_call: TRBD1
cdr3_length: 16
cdr3_nt: TGTGCCAGCAGCTTTCGACAGGGGGCAAGCAATCAGCCCCAGCATTTT
cdr3_aa: CASSFRQGASNQPQHF

clone_size: few
j_call: TRBJ1-5
v_call: TRBV5-1
d_call: TRBD1
cdr3_length: 15
cdr3_nt: TGCGCCAGCAGCAACGGACAGGGCGGGAATCAGCCCCAGCATTTT
cdr3_aa: CASSNGQGGNQPQHF

clone_size: few
j_call: TRBJ2-1
v_call: TRBV6-1
d_call: -
cdr3_length: 16
cdr3_nt: TGTGCCAGCAGTTCAATAGGGCTAGAGGCGGCAAGTGAGCAGTTCTTC
cdr3_aa: CASSSIGLEAASEQFF

clone_size: few
j_call: TRBJ1-1
v_call: TRBV7-8
d_call: -
cdr3_length: 13
cdr3_nt: TGTGCCATCAGCTTAAAAGGACAAACTGAAGCTTTCTTT
cdr3_aa: CAISLKGQTEAFF

clone_size: medium-sized
j_call: TRBJ1-2
v_call: TRBV6-5
d_call: -
cdr3_length: 19
cdr3_nt: TGTGCCAGCAGTTACGGCTTGGGCCGCAACTACCCGGGGCCGGATGGCTACACCTTC
cdr3_aa: CASSYGLGRNYPGPDGYTF

clone_size: few
j_call: TRBJ2-1
v_call: TRBV7-2
d_call: TRBD2
cdr3_length: 15
cdr3_nt: TGTGCCAGCAGCTTAGACGGGAGGGCCTACAATGAGCAGTTCTTC
cdr3_aa: CASSLDGRAYNEQFF

clone_size: few
j_call: TRBJ2-3
v_call: TRBV6-6
d_call: -
cdr3_length: 15
cdr3_nt: TGTGCCAGCAGTTACCGTCCTACGGGCACAGATACGCAGTATTTT
cdr3_aa: CASSYRPTGTDTQYF

clone_size: medium-sized
j_call: TRBJ1-1
v_call: TRBV20-1
d_call: TRBD1
cdr3_length: 16
cdr3_nt: TGCAGTGCTAGGGCTGACAGGGGATATAGGAACACTGAAGCTTTCTTT
cdr3_aa: CSARADRGYRNTEAFF

clone_size: few
j_call: TRBJ2-6
v_call: TRBV20-1
d_call: -
cdr3_length: 14
cdr3_nt: TGCAGTGCGACGGTCGGGGCTGGGGCCAACGTCCTGACTTTC
cdr3_aa: CSATVGAGANVLTF

clone_size: -
j_call: TRBJ1-1
v_call: TRBV7-2
d_call: TRBD1
cdr3_length: 14
cdr3_nt: TGTGCCAGCAGCTTATACAGGGGAAACACTGAAGCTTTCTTT
cdr3_aa: CASSLYRGNTEAFF

clone_size: medium-sized
j_call: TRBJ1-2
v_call: TRBV9
d_call: -
cdr3_length: 15
cdr3_nt: TGTGCCAGCAGCAATACACAGGGAACTGGGTATGGCTACACCTTC
cdr3_aa: CASSNTQGTGYGYTF

clone_size: few
j_call: TRBJ2-5
v_call: TRBV11-3
d_call: TRBD2
cdr3_length: 16
cdr3_nt: TGTGCCAGCAGCCCTGGACTAGCAGAATACCAAGAGACCCAGTACTTC
cdr3_aa: CASSPGLAEYQETQYF

clone_size: many
j_call: TRBJ2-7
v_call: TRBV2
d_call: TRBD1
cdr3_length: 16
cdr3_nt: TGTGCCAGCAGTGACCCTGGACAAGCAGGGGGAACCGAGCAGTACTTC
cdr3_aa: CASSDPGQAGGTEQYF

clone_size: medium-sized
j_call: TRBJ1-1
v_call: TRBV27
d_call: -
cdr3_length: 15
cdr3_nt: TGTGCCAGCAGTTTCTCACGGGGGCTGAACACTGAAGCTTTCTTT
cdr3_aa: CASSFSRGLNTEAFF

clone_size: medium-sized
j_call: TRBJ1-6
v_call: TRBV10-3
d_call: -
cdr3_length: 14
cdr3_nt: TGTGCCATCAGTGAGGGGACAATGGATTCACCCCTCCACTTT
cdr3_aa: CAISEGTMDSPLHF